What follows is one T cell receptor beta chain and its context. What it binds is unknown. These data originate in a study of monozygotic twins with inflammatory bowel disease. CDR1 is KGHSH and CDR2 is LQKENI in the germline V gene. The CDR3 consists of 15 residues. General study results and limits: Patients with IBD had less TCRbeta diversity (inverse Simpson) than their healthy co-twins. Among T cells, the various subtypes were not distinguishable.

Per-sample cDNA came from eight separate reactions. Molecular identifiers with 6-nucleotide sample barcodes were added during cDNA synthesis via template switching. TCRdb derives one entry per CDR3 protein from the 5' RACE reads, leaving out DNA. In all, the sample yields about 160,000 distinct CDR3 sequences. The chain uses TRBV18 and TRBJ2-7; TCRdb lists TRBD1, though no DNA is available to test this call. Sequences were obtained from blood. The receptor was isolated from a human donor with ulcerative colitis or Crohn's disease, or a healthy co-twin of an affected twin (not recorded which). CDR3 sequence: CASSPSRDREDEQYF.